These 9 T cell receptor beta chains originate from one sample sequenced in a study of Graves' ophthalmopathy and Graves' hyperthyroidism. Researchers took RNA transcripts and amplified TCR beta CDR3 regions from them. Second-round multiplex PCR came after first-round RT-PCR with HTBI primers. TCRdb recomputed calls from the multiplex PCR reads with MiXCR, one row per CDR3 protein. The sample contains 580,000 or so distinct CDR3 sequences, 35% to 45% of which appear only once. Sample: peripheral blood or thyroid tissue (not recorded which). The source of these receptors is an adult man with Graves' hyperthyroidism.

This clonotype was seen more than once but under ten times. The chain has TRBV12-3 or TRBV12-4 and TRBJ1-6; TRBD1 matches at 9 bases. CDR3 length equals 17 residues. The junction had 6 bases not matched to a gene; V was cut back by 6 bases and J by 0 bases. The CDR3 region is CASSPGQGSSYNSPLHF. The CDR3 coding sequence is TGTGCCAGCAGCCCCGGACAGGGGAGCTCCTATAATTCACCCCTCCACTTT.

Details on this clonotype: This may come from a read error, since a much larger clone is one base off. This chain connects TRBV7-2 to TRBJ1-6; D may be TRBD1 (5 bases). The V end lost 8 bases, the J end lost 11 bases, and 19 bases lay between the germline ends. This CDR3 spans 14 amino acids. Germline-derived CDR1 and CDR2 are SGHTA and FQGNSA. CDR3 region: CASGEKGRSTPLHF. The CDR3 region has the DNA TGTGCCAGCGGTGAAAAGGGACGATCGACACCCCTCCACTTT.

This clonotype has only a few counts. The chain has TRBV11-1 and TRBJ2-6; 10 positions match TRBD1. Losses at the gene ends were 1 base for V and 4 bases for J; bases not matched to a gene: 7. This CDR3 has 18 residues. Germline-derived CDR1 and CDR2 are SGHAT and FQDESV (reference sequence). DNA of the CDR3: TGTGCCAGCAGCTTAGAAGGGACAGGGGTGTCCGGGGCCAACGTCCTGACTTTC. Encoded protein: CASSLEGTGVSGANVLTF.

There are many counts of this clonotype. CDR3 in amino acids: CASSLGLFYGYTF. CDR3 in DNA: TGTGCCAGCAGCTTAGGCCTCTTCTATGGCTACACCTTC. J is TRBJ1-2 and V is TRBV7-6, with unresolved D. CDR3 length: 13 residues. V gave up 1 base and J gave up 4 bases, with 7 bases separating them. Per germline, CDR1 SGHVS and CDR2 FNYEAQ.

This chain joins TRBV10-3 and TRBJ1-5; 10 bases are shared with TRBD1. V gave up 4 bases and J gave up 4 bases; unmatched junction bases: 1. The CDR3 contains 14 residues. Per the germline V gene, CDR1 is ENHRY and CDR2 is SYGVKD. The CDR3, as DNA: TGTGCCATCAGTGGGGGACAGGGGAATCAGCCCCAGCATTTT. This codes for CAISGGQGNQPQHF.

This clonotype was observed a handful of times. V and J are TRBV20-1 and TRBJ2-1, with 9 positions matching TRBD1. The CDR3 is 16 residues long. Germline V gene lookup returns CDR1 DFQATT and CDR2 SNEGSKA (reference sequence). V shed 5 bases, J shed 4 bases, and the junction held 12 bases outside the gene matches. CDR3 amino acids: CSAPRRGTGWYNEQFF. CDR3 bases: TGCAGTGCTCCCCGGCGTGGGACAGGGTGGTACAATGAGCAGTTCTTC.

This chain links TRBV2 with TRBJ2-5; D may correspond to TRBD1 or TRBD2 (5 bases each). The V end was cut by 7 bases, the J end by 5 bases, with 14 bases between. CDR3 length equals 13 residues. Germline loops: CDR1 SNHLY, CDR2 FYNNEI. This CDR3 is CASIETEGETQYF. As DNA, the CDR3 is TGTGCCAGCATCGAGACAGAGGGGGAGACCCAGTACTTC.

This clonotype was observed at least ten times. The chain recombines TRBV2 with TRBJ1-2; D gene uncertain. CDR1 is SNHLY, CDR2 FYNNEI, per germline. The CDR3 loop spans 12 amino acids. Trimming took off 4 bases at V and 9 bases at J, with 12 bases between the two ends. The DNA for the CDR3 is TGTGCCAGCAGTGCATCGGCACTCAGCTACACCTTC. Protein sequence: CASSASALSYTF.

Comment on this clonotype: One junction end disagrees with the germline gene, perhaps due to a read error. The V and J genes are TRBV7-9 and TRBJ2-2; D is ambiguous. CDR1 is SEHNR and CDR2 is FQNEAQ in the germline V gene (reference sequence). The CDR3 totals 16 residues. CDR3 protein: CVSSPLSFGNTRELFF. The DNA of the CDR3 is TGTGTCAGCAGCCCCCTTTCTTTCGGAAACACCAGGGAGCTGTTTTTT. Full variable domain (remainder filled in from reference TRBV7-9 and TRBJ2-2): DTGVSQNPRHKITKRGQNVTFRCDPISEHNRLYWYRQTLGQGPEFLTYFQNEAQLEKSRLLSDRFSAERPKGSFSTLEIQRTEQGDSAMYLCVSSPLSFGNTRELFFGEGSRLTVL.